The 15 T cell receptor beta chains below all came from one sample that was sequenced in a study of shared clonotypes between healthy human individuals. TCRdb's table, derived via immunoSEQ multiplex PCR, lists solely in-frame clones and lacks some. Of over 1.5 million clones in the sample, around 98% were seen once. What was sequenced was naive CD4+ T cells sorted from blood. Subset of the sample: CD45RA+ positively selected. These receptors all stem from a man under 40 in good health.

V is TRBV18 and J is TRBJ2-4; 11 bases fit TRBD2. The V gene end was trimmed by 3 bases and the J gene end by 2 bases; junction bases not matched to a gene: 6. Germline V gene sequence: CDR1 KGHSH, CDR2 LQKENI. This CDR3 has 17 residues. The CDR3 loop reads CASSPTLAGVTKNIQYF. The CDR3 region has the DNA TGTGCCAGCTCACCGACACTAGCGGGAGTCACCAAAAACATTCAGTACTTC.

The chain is built from TRBV10-3 and TRBJ1-5; D uncertain. V dropped 5 bases and J dropped 6 bases, with 11 bases sitting between them. This CDR3 spans 13 amino acids. CDR1 is ENHRY, CDR2 SYGVKD, per germline. Here the CDR3 reads CAISPTSSQPQHF. The CDR3 region has the DNA TGTGCCATCAGTCCCACCTCTAGTCAGCCCCAGCATTTT.

The gene calls are TRBV4-3 and TRBJ1-1, with 8 nucleotides matching TRBD1. The CDR3 consists of 15 residues. Per the germline V gene, CDR1 is LGHNA and CDR2 is YSLEER. The J segment lost 6 bases and the V segment lost 3 bases, leaving 9 bases of the junction unmatched. This CDR3 reads CASSHRRTGIAEAFF. In nucleotides, the CDR3 is TGCGCCAGCAGCCACCGCCGGACAGGGATCGCTGAAGCTTTCTTT.

The V and J genes are TRBV5-6 and TRBJ2-5, with 10 bases identical to TRBD2. In germline, CDR1 is SGHDT, CDR2 YYEEEE. V gave up 3 bases and J gave up 5 bases; unmatched junction bases: 10. The CDR3 extends over 16 amino acids. The CDR3 coding sequence is TGTGCCAGCAGCTCATACCTAGCGGGAGTATCCGAGACCCAGTACTTC. Protein product: CASSSYLAGVSETQYF.

The chain carries TRBV2 and TRBJ2-2, with 7 bases fitting TRBD1. Germline assignment: CDR1 SNHLY and CDR2 FYNNEI. This CDR3 is 15 amino acids long. V dropped 1 base and J dropped 5; count of bases not matched to a gene: 4. For the CDR3, the DNA is TGTGCCAGCAGTGAAGACAGGGGATGGACCGGGGAGCTGTTTTTT. Its protein product is CASSEDRGWTGELFF. Complete variable domain (other parts from reference TRBV2 and TRBJ2-2): EPEVTQTPSHQVTQMGQEVILRCVPISNHLYFYWYRQILGQKVEFLVSFYNNEISEKSEIFDDQFSVERPDGSNFTLKIRSTKLEDSAMYFCASSEDRGWTGELFFGEGSRLTVL.

The rearrangement uses TRBV5-6 and TRBJ2-1; D might be TRBD1 or TRBD2, each matching 5 bases. The CDR3 is made up of 14 amino acids. In germline, CDR1 is SGHDT, CDR2 YYEEEE. V shed 7 bases and J shed 4 bases, with 15 bases lying between them. CDR3 DNA: TGTGCCAGCCGAAAGGGGAGTGGGTACAATGAGCAGTTCTTC. Its translation is CASRKGSGYNEQFF.

The chain uses TRBV6-4 and TRBJ1-1; no clear D gene. V lost 6 bases to trimming and J lost 0 bases, with 11 bases between them. Germline loops: CDR1 MRHNA, CDR2 SNTAGT. The length of the CDR3 is 14 residues. This CDR3 reads CASRVTVLNTEAFF. For the CDR3, the DNA is TGTGCCAGCAGGGTTACAGTCTTGAACACTGAAGCTTTCTTT.

The chain is built from TRBV28 and TRBJ2-7; D is unresolved. CDR3 length equals 14 residues. Trimming took off 10 bases at V and 0 bases at J, with 16 bases between the two ends. Germline V gene sequence: CDR1 MDHEN, CDR2 SYDVKM. The CDR3 DNA sequence: TGTGCCACCTTCTCGCAGAGTCCCTCCTACGAGCAGTACTTC. This encodes CATFSQSPSYEQYF.

The chain uses TRBV29-1 and TRBJ1-5; 9 nucleotides agree with TRBD1. The CDR3 runs to 13 residues. V shed 1 base and J 14 bases; nucleotides not matched to a gene: 9. From germline, CDR1 is SQVTM and CDR2 ANQGSEA. The CDR3: CSVEVSTGTGKHF. CDR3 in DNA: TGCAGCGTTGAAGTTTCTACAGGGACAGGGAAGCATTTT.

The gene calls are TRBV15 and TRBJ2-1; TRBD2 agrees at 9 bases. The length of the CDR3 is 16 residues. J lost 7 bases, V lost 4 bases, and 11 bases had no gene match. Germline CDR1 LNHNV, CDR2 YYDKDF (reference sequence). In nucleotides, the CDR3 is TGTGCCACCAGCAAGGGGCGGCTAGCGGGAACGAATGAGCAGTTCTTC. Translating it yields CATSKGRLAGTNEQFF.

The chain joins TRBV19 to TRBJ1-4, with a weak D call TRBD1 (6 bases). Germline V lookup: CDR1 LNHDA, CDR2 SQIVND (reference sequence). Trimming cost V 7 bases and J 7 bases, with 19 bases left between them. This CDR3 contains 15 residues. CDR3 in amino acids: CASTNRTGASEKLFF. The CDR3 DNA sequence: TGTGCCAGTACTAACCGAACGGGGGCAAGTGAAAAACTGTTTTTT.

This chain links TRBV10-3 with TRBJ2-5; D is ambiguous. CDR1 is ENHRY and CDR2 is SYGVKD in the germline V gene. The germline V and J ends were trimmed by 8 bases and 0 bases, with 10 bases remaining between them. The length of the CDR3 is 13 residues. CDR3 DNA sequence: TGTGCCATCGCGATAGTGGACCAAGAGACCCAGTACTTC. Encoded protein: CAIAIVDQETQYF.

This chain connects TRBV7-6 to TRBJ2-6, with unresolved D. This CDR3 contains 17 residues. Trimming left V 6 bases short and J 0 bases short, with 15 bases between. Germline V gene lookup returns CDR1 SGHVS and CDR2 FNYEAQ. As DNA, the CDR3 is TGTGCCAGCAGTCAATCCGGACGGTTCTCTGGGGCCAACGTCCTGACTTTC. Translating gives CASSQSGRFSGANVLTF.

The V call is TRBV5-1, the J call TRBJ1-2, with D unresolved. This CDR3 has 14 residues. From germline, CDR1 is SGHRS and CDR2 YFSETQ. Trimming took 4 bases from V and 3 from J, leaving 13 bases between them. CDR3 loop: CASSGSGVYYGYTF. As DNA, the CDR3 is TGCGCCAGCAGCGGTTCCGGGGTCTACTATGGCTACACCTTC.

The chain recombines TRBV5-1 with TRBJ2-1; unclear D gene. Trimming took off 4 bases at V and 4 bases at J, with 15 bases between the two ends. The CDR3 consists of 15 residues. Germline-derived CDR1 and CDR2 are SGHRS and YFSETQ. CDR3 nucleotides: TGCGCCAGCAGCCTTGAGCCCTACCGATACAATGAGCAGTTCTTC. The encoded protein is CASSLEPYRYNEQFF.